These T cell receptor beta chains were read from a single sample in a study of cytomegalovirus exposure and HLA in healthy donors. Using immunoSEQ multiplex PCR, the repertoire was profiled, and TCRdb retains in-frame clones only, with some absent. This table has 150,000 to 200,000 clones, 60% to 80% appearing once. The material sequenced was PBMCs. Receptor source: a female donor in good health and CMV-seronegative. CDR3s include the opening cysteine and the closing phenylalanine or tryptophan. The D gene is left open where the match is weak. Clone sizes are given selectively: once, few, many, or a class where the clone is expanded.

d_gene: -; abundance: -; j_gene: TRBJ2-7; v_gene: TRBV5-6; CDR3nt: TGTGCCAGCTGGCTTCAGGACACAAACTACGAGCAGTACTTC; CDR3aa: CASWLQDTNYEQYF
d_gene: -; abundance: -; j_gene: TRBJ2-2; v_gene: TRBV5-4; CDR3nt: TGTGCCAGCAGCTTACAGGGACGGAACACCGGGGAGCTGTTTTTT; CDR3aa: CASSLQGRNTGELFF
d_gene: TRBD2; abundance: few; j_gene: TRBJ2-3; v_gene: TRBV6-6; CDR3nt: TGTGCCAGCAGCCGGACTAGCGGGGAGGGGACAGATACGCAGTATTTT; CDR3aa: CASSRTSGEGTDTQYF
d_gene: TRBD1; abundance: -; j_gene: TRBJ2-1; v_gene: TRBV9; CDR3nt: TGTGCCAGCAGCGTAGGGACAGGGTTCTATGAGCAGTTCTTC; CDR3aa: CASSVGTGFYEQFF
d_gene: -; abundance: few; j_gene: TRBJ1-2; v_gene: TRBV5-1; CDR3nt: TGCGCCAGCAGCTTGGGAAGTAACAGGTGGGACTATGGCTACACCTTC; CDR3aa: CASSLGSNRWDYGYTF
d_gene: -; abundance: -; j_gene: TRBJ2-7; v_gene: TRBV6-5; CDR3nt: TGTGCCAGCAGTTACTCGAAATCAGAAACCTACGAGCAGTACTTC; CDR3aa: CASSYSKSETYEQYF
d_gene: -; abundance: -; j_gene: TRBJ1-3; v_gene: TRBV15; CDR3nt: TGTGCCACCAGCACTACCTACGGGCGGGGGTTATCTGGAAACACCATATATTTT; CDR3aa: CATSTTYGRGLSGNTIYF
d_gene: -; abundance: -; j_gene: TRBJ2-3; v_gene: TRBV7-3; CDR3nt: TGTGCCAGCAGCTTAATGTACTCGACAGATACGCAGTATTTT; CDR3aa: CASSLMYSTDTQYF
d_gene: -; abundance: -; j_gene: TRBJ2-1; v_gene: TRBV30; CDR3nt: TGTGCCTGGAGTGTACGCAGGGGACCCTACAATGAGCAGTTCTTC; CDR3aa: CAWSVRRGPYNEQFF
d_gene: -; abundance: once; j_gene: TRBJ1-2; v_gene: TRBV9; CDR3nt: TGTGCCAGCAGCGTAGGTTGGGCAGGGGATGGCTATGGCTACACCTTC; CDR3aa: CASSVGWAGDGYGYTF
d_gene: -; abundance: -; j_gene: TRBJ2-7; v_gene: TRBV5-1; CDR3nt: TGCGCCAGCAGCCTTCAGGGAACTCCCTTCTACGAGCAGTACTTC; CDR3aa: CASSLQGTPFYEQYF
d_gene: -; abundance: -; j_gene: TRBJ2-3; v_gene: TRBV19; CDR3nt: TGTGCCACCCAGGACCGGGGAAGGGCAGATACGCAGTATTTT; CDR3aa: CATQDRGRADTQYF